The clone carrying this T cell receptor beta chain was detected a few times. Its antigen remains unknown. The sample belongs to a study of response to subunit inactivated influenza vaccine. Notes on the study in general: With each seasonal influenza vaccination, the authors suggested, few new T cells are recruited.

TCRdb recomputed calls from the RT-PCR reads with MiXCR, one row per CDR3 protein. The table shows just under 550,000 distinct CDR3 sequences, with 20% to 25% occurring only once. Germline V gene sequence: CDR1 MNHNY, CDR2 SVGAGI (reference sequence). Trimming pared 3 bases from V and 4 bases from J, leaving 4 bases between. This CDR3 comprises 11 residues. The same sample was also used in a study of T cells expressing NK-cell markers. As that report states: The authors made TCR beta cDNA libraries by 5'RACE template switching. This switching added a universal primer site and UMIs. The TCR beta repertoires were obtained from sorted CD3+CD56+NKG2C+, CD3+CD56+NKG2C- and CD3+CD56-NKG2C+ T cells. Dominant NKG2C+ clonotypes in a handful of donors made up roughly 1.0-7.0% of CD8+ T cells. The CD3+CD56-NKG2C+ fraction of several donors was likewise dominated by these clonotypes.

This chain uses TRBV6-6 with TRBJ2-7; D not certain. The material sequenced was CD4+ T cells sorted from PBMCs, taken 11 to 12 days after vaccination. This sequence originates from a man aged 50 to 60 who received an inactivated influenza vaccine. CDR3 sequence (DNA): TGTGCCAGCAGTTATTTTTACGAGCAGTACTTC. Protein sequence: CASSYFYEQYF.